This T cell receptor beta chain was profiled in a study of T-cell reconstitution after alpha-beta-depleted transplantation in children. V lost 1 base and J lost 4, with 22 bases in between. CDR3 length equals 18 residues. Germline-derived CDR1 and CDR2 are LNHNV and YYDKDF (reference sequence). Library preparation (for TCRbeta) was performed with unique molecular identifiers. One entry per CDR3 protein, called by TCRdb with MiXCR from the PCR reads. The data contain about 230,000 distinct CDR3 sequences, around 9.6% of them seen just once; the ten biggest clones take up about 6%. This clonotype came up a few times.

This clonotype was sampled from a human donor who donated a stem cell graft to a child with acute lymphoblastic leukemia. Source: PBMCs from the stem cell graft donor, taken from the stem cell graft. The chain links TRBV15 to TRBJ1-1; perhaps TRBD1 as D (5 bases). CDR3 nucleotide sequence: TGTGCCACCAGCAGAGGGTCCGGGACTCGGAGTCAGGGCACTGAAGCTTTCTTT. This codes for CATSRGSGTRSQGTEAFF.